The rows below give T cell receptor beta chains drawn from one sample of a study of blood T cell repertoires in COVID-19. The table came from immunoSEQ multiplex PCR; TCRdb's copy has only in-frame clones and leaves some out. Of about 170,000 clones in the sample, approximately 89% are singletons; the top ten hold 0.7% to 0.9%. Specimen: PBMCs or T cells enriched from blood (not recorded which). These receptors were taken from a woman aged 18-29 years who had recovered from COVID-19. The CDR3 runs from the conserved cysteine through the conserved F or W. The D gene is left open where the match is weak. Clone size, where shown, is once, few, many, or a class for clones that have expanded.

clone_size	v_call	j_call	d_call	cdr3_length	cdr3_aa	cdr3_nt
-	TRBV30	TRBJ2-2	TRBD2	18	CAWESSSGSKANTGELFF	TGTGCCTGGGAGAGTTCTAGCGGGAGTAAGGCGAACACCGGGGAGCTGTTTTTT
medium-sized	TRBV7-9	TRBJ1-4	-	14	CASSLPRGNEKLFF	TGTGCCAGCAGCCTTCCTCGGGGGAATGAAAAACTGTTTTTT
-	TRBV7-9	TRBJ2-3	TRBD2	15	CASSPTGGVTDTQYF	TGTGCCAGCAGCCCAACGGGGGGGGTCACAGATACGCAGTATTTT
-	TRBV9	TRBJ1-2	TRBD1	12	CVRDRGNYGYTF	TGTGTACGGGACAGGGGTAACTATGGCTACACCTTC
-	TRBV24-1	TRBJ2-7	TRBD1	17	CATSDLNLGTARYEQYF	TGTGCCACCAGTGACCTGAACCTCGGGACAGCGCGATACGAGCAGTACTTC
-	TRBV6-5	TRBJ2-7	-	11	CASSLEYEQYF	TGTGCCAGCAGTCTAGAATACGAGCAGTACTTC
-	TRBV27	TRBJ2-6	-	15	CASSSGSGGANVLTF	TGTGCCAGCAGTTCGGGGTCGGGTGGGGCCAACGTCCTGACTTTC
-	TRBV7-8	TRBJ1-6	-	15	CASSLERTDNSPLHF	TGTGCCAGCAGCTTAGAGAGGACAGATAATTCACCCCTCCACTTT
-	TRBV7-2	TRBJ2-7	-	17	CASSSRLEEGRSYEQYF	TGTGCCAGCAGCTCCCGCCTTGAGGAGGGGAGGTCCTACGAGCAGTACTTC
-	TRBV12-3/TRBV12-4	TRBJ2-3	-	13	CASRYSGTDTQYF	TGTGCCAGCAGATATAGCGGCACAGATACGCAGTATTTT
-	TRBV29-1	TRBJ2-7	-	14	CSVVGVASSYEQYF	TGCAGCGTTGTCGGGGTAGCGTCCTCCTACGAGCAGTACTTC
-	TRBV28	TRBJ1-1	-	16	CASRRPILGGGTEAFF	TGTGCCAGCAGACGACCAATTCTGGGAGGGGGAACTGAAGCTTTCTTT
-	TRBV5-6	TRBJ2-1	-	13	CASSLNRFNEQFF	TGTGCCAGCAGCTTGAACAGGTTCAATGAGCAGTTCTTC
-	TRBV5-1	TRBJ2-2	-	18	CASSLPTSDSFNTGELFF	TGCGCCAGCAGCTTGCCCACCTCGGACAGCTTCAACACCGGGGAGCTGTTTTTT
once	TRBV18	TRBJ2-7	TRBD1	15	CASSPRDRGSYEQYF	TGTGCCAGCTCTCCCCGGGACAGGGGTTCCTACGAGCAGTACTTC
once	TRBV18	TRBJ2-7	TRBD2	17	CASSPMIPGLGTYEQYF	TGTGCCAGCTCACCTATGATTCCGGGACTAGGCACCTACGAGCAGTACTTC
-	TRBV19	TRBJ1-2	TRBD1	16	CASMSRRQGVDYGYTF	TGTGCCAGTATGTCCCGGCGACAGGGGGTCGACTATGGCTACACCTTC
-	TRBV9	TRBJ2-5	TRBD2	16	CASSEGLAALQETQYF	TGTGCCAGCAGCGAGGGACTAGCGGCCCTACAAGAGACCCAGTACTTC
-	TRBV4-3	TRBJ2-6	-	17	CASSQSTEALGANVLTF	TGCGCCAGCAGCCAATCCACCGAAGCTCTGGGGGCCAACGTCCTGACTTTC
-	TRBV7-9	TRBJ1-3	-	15	CASSAHINSGNTIYF	TGTGCCAGCAGCGCTCACATCAACTCTGGAAACACCATATATTTT
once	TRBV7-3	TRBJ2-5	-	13	CASITGYQETQYF	TGTGCCAGCATAACAGGGTACCAAGAGACCCAGTACTTC
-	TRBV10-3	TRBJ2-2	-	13	CAIPRDRGGELFF	TGTGCCATCCCCAGAGACAGAGGAGGGGAGCTGTTTTTT